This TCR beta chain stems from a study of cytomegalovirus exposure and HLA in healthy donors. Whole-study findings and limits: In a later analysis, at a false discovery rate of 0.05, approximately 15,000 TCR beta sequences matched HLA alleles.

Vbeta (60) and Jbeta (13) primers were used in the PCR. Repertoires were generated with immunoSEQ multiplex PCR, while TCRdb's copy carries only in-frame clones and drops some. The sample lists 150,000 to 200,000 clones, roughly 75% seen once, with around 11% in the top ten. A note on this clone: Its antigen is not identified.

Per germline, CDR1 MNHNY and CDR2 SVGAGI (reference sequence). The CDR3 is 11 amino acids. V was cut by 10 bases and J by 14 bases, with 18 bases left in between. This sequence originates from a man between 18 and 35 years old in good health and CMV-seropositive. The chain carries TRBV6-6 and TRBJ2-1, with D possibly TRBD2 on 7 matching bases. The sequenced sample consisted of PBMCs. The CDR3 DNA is TGTGCCACCTCAATCGGGGGGCCCGAGTTCTTC. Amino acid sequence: CATSIGGPEFF.